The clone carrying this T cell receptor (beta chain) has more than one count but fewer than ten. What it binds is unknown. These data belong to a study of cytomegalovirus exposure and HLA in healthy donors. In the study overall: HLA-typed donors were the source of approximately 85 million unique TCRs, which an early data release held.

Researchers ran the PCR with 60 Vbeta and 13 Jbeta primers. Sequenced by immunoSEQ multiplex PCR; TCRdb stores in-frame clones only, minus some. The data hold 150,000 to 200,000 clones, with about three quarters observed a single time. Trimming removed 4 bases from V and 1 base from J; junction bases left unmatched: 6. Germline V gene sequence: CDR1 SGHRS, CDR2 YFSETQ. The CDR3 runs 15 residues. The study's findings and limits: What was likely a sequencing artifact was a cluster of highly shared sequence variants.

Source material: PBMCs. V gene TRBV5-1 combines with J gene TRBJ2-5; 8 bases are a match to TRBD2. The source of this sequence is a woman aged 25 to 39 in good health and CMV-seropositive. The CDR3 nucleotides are TGCGCCAGCAGCCCAGGGACTAGATTCCAAGAGACCCAGTACTTC. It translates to CASSPGTRFQETQYF.